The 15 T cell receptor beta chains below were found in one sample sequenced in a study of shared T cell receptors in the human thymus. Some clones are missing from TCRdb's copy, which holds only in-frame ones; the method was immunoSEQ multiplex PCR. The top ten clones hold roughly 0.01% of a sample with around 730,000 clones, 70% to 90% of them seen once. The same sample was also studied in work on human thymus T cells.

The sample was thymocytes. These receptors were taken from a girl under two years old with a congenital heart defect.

CDR3 protein: CASSMGRWPYNSPLHF. As DNA, the CDR3 is TGTGCCAGTAGTATGGGCAGGTGGCCATATAATTCACCCCTCCACTTT. This chain links TRBV19 with TRBJ1-6; D is undetermined. This CDR3 is 16 amino acids long. CDR1 is LNHDA and CDR2 is SQIVND in the germline V gene (reference sequence). Trimming left V 3 bases short and J 4 bases short, with 13 bases between.

This CDR3 reads CASNERGRVINNSPLHF. In DNA, the CDR3 is TGTGCCAGCAATGAGAGAGGCCGAGTCATAAATAATTCACCCCTCCACTTT. The chain recombines TRBV27 with TRBJ1-6, with D hard to call. CDR1 and CDR2 (germline): MNHEY, SMNVEV (reference sequence). V was pared by 7 bases and J by 5 bases, with 21 bases between. The CDR3 is 17 amino acids.

DNA for the CDR3: TGTGCCATCAGTGAGTCCCGGCGGGGGGGCCTTAGTAAAGAGACCCAGTACTTC. This sequence encodes CAISESRRGGLSKETQYF. The J gene is TRBJ2-5, the V gene TRBV10-3; 9 positions agree with TRBD2. This CDR3 has 18 amino acids. Germline CDR1 reads ENHRY; CDR2 reads SYGVKD. V was pared by 0 bases and J by 3 bases, with 11 bases of the junction left unmatched.

The CDR3 DNA reads as TGTGCCAGCAGCTTGGCCCAAGAGCAAATGAACACTGAAGCTTTCTTT. Its translation is CASSLAQEQMNTEAFF. The chain joins TRBV5-6 to TRBJ1-1, with unresolved D. Trimming left V 0 bases short and J 0 bases short, with 12 bases between. Per germline, CDR1 SGHDT and CDR2 YYEEEE. The CDR3 length is 16 residues.

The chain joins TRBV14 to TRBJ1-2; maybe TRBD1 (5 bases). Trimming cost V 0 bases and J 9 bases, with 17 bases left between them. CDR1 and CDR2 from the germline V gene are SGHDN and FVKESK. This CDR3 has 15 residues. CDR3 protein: CASSQDGPLGGSYTF. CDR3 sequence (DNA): TGTGCCAGCAGCCAAGATGGCCCTCTCGGGGGTAGCTACACCTTC.

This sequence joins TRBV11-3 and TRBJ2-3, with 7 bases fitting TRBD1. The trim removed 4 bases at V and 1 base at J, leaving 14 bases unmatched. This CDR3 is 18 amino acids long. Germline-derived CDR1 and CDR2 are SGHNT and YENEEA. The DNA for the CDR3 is TGTGCCAGCAGCTCCGGACAGGAGACCACCAAACGCACAGATACGCAGTATTTT. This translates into CASSSGQETTKRTDTQYF.

CDR3 amino acids: CASSSAAWTGPNYGYTF. The CDR3 DNA reads TGCGCCAGCAGCTCAGCCGCTTGGACAGGGCCCAACTATGGCTACACCTTC. The chain couples TRBV5-1 to TRBJ1-2; 8 nucleotides align to TRBD1. The CDR3 runs 17 residues. Unmatched junction bases numbered 12, after V lost 3 bases and J lost 2 bases. Germline assignment: CDR1 SGHRS and CDR2 YFSETQ.

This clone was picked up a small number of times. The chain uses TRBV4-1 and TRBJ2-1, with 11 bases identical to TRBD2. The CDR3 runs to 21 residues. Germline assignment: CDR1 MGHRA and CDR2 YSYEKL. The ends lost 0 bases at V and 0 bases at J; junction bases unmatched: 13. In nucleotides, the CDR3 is TGCGCCAGCAGCCAAGATCAGGCTAGCGGGGGGCCCCCCGGCTCCTACAATGAGCAGTTCTTC. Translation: CASSQDQASGGPPGSYNEQFF.

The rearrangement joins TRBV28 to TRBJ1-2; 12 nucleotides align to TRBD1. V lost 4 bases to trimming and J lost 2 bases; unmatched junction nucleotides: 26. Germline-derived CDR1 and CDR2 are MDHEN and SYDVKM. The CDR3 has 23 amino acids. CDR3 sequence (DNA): TGTGCCAGCAGTTCGCCGGGACAGGGGGCTGGGACTTTCACCTCCCCCAAGAACTATGGCTACACCTTC. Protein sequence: CASSSPGQGAGTFTSPKNYGYTF.

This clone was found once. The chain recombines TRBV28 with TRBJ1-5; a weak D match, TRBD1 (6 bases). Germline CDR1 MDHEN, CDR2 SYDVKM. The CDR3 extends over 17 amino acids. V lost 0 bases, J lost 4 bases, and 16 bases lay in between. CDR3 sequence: CASSLCPRDIRNQPQHF. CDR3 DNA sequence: TGTGCCAGCAGTTTATGCCCTCGGGACATTCGGAATCAGCCCCAGCATTTT.

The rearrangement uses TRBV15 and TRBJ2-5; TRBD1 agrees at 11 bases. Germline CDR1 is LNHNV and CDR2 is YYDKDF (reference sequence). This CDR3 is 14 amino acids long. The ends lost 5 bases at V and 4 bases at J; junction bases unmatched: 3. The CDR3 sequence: CATSRDRGRETQYF. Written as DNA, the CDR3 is TGTGCCACCAGCCGGGACAGGGGGAGAGAGACCCAGTACTTC.

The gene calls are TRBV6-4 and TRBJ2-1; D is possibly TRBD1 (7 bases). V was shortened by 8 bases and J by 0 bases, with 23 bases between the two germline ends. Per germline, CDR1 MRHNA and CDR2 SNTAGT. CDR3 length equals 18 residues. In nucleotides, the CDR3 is TGTGCCAGCGGGGGGATCCCGAACAGGGACAGCTCCTACAATGAGCAGTTCTTC. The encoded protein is CASGGIPNRDSSYNEQFF.

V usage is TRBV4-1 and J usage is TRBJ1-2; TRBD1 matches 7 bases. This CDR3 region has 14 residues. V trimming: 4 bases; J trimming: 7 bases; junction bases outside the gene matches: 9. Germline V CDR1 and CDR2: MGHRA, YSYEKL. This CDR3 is CASSPTDRVGGYTF. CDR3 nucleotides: TGCGCCAGCAGCCCCACTGACAGGGTCGGTGGCTACACCTTC.

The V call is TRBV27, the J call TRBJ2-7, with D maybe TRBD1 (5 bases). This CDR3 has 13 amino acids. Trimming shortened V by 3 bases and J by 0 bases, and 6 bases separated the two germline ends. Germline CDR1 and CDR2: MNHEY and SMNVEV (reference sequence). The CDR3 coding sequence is TGTGCCAGCAGTTTTGACAGCTCCTACGAGCAGTACTTC. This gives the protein CASSFDSSYEQYF.

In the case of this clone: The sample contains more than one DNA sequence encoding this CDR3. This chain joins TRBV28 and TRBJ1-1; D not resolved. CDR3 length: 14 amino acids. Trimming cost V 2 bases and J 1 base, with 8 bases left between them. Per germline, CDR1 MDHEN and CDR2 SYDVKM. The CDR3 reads CASSLREENTEAFF. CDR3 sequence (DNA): TGTGCCAGCAGTTTACGAGAGGAGAACACTGAAGCTTTCTTT.